Described below is a single TCR beta chain sequence and its context. This clone appeared a few times. This receptor's antigen is unknown. The record has no base qualities; no much larger clone is one base away. Reading the label with the study, this specimen's time point is: week 11, during vaccination. Every vaccine dose consisted of 300 ug of a 20-mer mutant IDH1 peptide in Montanide, administered subcutaneously together with topical imiquimod. All donors had newly diagnosed IDH1-mutant astrocytomas of WHO grade 3 or 4 that showed loss of nuclear ATRX. The samples were drawn from NOA16, a multicentre, single-arm, open-label phase I trial in Germany that tested a mutant IDH1 peptide vaccine in humans for the first time. Genomic DNA for TCRB sequencing was isolated from EDTA blood with the DNeasy Blood and Tissue Kit. This sample was included in a study of a mutant IDH1 vaccine in newly diagnosed glioma (dated by TCRdb to the early 2020s). Concerning the study at large: Patients were given eight vaccinations, in weeks 1, 3, 5, 7, 11, 15, 19 and 23, which matched visits V03 through V10. Vaccination was initiated 4-6 weeks after radiotherapy alone, or concurrently with temozolomide cycles in the chemotherapy-containing groups. Of the roughly 30 treated patients, 62.5% were male and roughly 40% were female, and a mean age of roughly 40 years was recorded. Prior to enrollment, patients had been given standard therapy consisting of radiotherapy alone, temozolomide alone, or radiochemotherapy with temozolomide, with the combination given to most patients. Peripheral blood was drawn at six visits: V03 (baseline), V05, V07, V10, V12 and V13. For exploratory analyses, longitudinal TCRB deep sequencing was carried out in about two dozen treated patients wherever samples were available. The study at large found these results: Availability determined which PBMC samples were chosen for TCRB deep sequencing. It was noted by the authors that analyses of patient blood samples could not be reproduced owing to sample limitations. Pseudoprogression appeared unrelated to alterations in the top peripheral T cell clonotypes detected by TCRB sequencing. Vaccine-induced immune responses across multiple MHC alleles were detected in roughly 94% of patients.

The library came from the immunoSEQ multiplex PCR assay. The hsTCRB Kit was used according to the manufacturer's protocol to amplify rearranged TCR beta chain sequences. TCRB libraries were sequenced on an Illumina MiSeq. In the authors' own workflow: Demultiplexing, trimming and gene mapping were performed with the kit vendor's proprietary platform. TCRdb stores this immuneACCESS table with in-frame sequences only. Part of the clones is absent; in the studies checked, under half of the shortfall reflects unresolved V genes, and no reason is known for the rest. Clone size and V and J calls were adopted from that table, with D and trimming inferred from the DNA. The sample data list around 120,000 clones, and about 80% of these were observed just once. The biggest ten clones account for 5.5% of the sample. Reading the germline V gene gives CDR1 SGHDN and CDR2 FVKESK. Taken from cysteine to phenylalanine, the CDR3 has 13 residues. CDR3 DNA is the only sequence kept; it has 39 bases, read in frame from the first base. The junction carries 13 bases between V and J, which are trimmed by 7 bases and 4 bases respectively.

This clonotype was sampled from a man aged 35 to 55 with glioma. The sequencing here drew on PBMCs, taken from a glioma patient whose treatment included an IDH1 peptide vaccine. The rearranged chain carries TRBV14 and TRBJ1-2; there is no confident call for the D gene. The CDR3 here reads CASKSTGGYGYTF. The nucleotide sequence reads TGTGCCAGCAAATCGACCGGAGGCTATGGCTACACCTTC. Here the CDR3 is joined to the reference TRBV14 and TRBJ1-2 genes, and the full variable domain is: EAGVTQFPSHSVIEKGQTVTLRCDPISGHDNLYWYRRVMGKEIKFLLHFVKESKQDESGMPNNRFLAERTGGTYSTLKVQPAELEDSGVYFCASKSTGGYGYTFGSGTRLTVV.